The 22 T cell receptor beta chains presented below share a single source sample, sequenced in a study of CD8+ T cells in alopecia areata. Sequencing used cDNA as its template, made by extracting RNA and reverse transcribing it. This table comes from immunoSEQ multiplex PCR, and its TCRdb copy is limited to in-frame clones, with some not included. The table includes some 200,000 clones, 59% detected once. This specimen was CD4+ T cells sorted from blood, taken at week 0. The receptors were sampled from a human donor with alopecia areata.

The chain joins TRBV6-5 to TRBJ2-7; 12 positions match TRBD1. CDR1 is MNHEY and CDR2 is SVGAGI in the germline V gene. The CDR3 is made up of 14 amino acids. J was trimmed by 5 bases and V by 6 bases; bases with no gene match: 5. In nucleotides, the CDR3 is TGTGCCAGCAGCCGCGGGACAGGGGGCGACGAGCAGTACTTC. Protein sequence: CASSRGTGGDEQYF.

The chain couples TRBV6-5 to TRBJ2-7, with no clear D. This CDR3 contains 14 residues. Germline CDR1 is MNHEY and CDR2 is SVGAGI. Trimming shortened V by 2 bases and J by 2 bases, and 10 bases separated the two germline ends. CDR3 coding DNA: TGTGCCAGCAGTTACAGGTTCCGACCCTACGAGCAGTACTTC. It encodes CASSYRFRPYEQYF.

The CDR3 spells CASSSRESPLHF. DNA of the CDR3: TGTGCCAGCAGCTCCAGGGAGTCACCCCTCCACTTT. J is TRBJ1-6 and V is TRBV13, with D perhaps matching TRBD1 (5 bases). The V end was cut by 4 bases, the J end by 10 bases, with 8 bases between. Germline V gene lookup returns CDR1 PRHDT and CDR2 FYEKMQ (reference sequence). The CDR3 length is 12 residues.

This CDR3 is CASSSFGAGEQFF. The DNA of the CDR3 is TGTGCCAGCTCCAGCTTCGGGGCAGGTGAGCAGTTCTTC. The V call is TRBV2, the J call TRBJ2-1; D may match TRBD1 or TRBD2 (5 bases each). The V end lost 8 bases, the J end lost 9 bases, and 17 bases lay between the germline ends. The CDR3 is made up of 13 amino acids. The germline V gene encodes CDR1 SNHLY and CDR2 FYNNEI.

In its sample, this clone was seen a few times. V gene TRBV11-3 combines with J gene TRBJ1-2, with TRBD1 as a possible D gene (6 bases). Trimming shortened V by 5 bases and J by 4 bases, and 20 bases separated the two germline ends. Germline V gene sequence: CDR1 SGHNT, CDR2 YENEEA. The length of the CDR3 is 16 residues. The CDR3 spells CASSPLMGGLGYGYTF. CDR3 coding DNA: TGTGCCAGCAGCCCATTGATGGGGGGCCTGGGCTATGGCTACACCTTC.

The chain carries TRBV4-2 and TRBJ2-1; D call uncertain. Germline V gene data show CDR1 as LGHNA and CDR2 as YNFKEQ. The CDR3 totals 11 residues. The ends were cut back, 5 bases at V and 8 bases at J, with 7 bases in the middle. Here the CDR3 DNA reads TGTGCCAGCAGCTTATACGATGAGCAGTTCTTC. Residues: CASSLYDEQFF.

The V call is TRBV6-6, the J call TRBJ2-5; perhaps D is TRBD1 or TRBD2 (5 bases each). This CDR3 is built from 13 residues. The germline V and J ends were trimmed by 6 bases and 3 bases, with 11 bases remaining between them. Germline CDR1 and CDR2: MNHNY and SVGAGI (reference sequence). This chain's CDR3 is CASSHRGEETQYF. Here the CDR3 DNA reads TGTGCCAGCAGCCATCGGGGCGAAGAGACCCAGTACTTC.

This chain uses TRBV10-3 with TRBJ2-5, with a possible D match to TRBD2 (5 bases). Germline lookup yields CDR1 ENHRY and CDR2 SYGVKD. V was shortened by 4 bases and J by 2 bases, with 14 bases between the two germline ends. The CDR3 loop spans 15 amino acids. The DNA of the CDR3 is TGTGCCATCAGTGGGGAGTCCAGTCTTCAAGAGACCCAGTACTTC. This translates into CAISGESSLQETQYF.

This clone was seen a few times. The V call is TRBV2, the J call TRBJ1-2, with 7 bases aligning to TRBD1. CDR1 and CDR2 (germline): SNHLY, FYNNEI. The CDR3 is 14 residues long. The junction had 3 bases not matched to a gene; V was cut back by 4 bases and J by 1 base. The CDR3 loop reads CASSGRQGNYGYTF. In DNA form, the CDR3 reads TGTGCCAGCAGTGGGAGACAGGGTAACTATGGCTACACCTTC.

The chain recombines TRBV5-1 with TRBJ2-7; 11 bases match TRBD2. The germline V gene encodes CDR1 SGHRS and CDR2 YFSETQ. The V segment lost 1 base and the J segment 2 bases; nucleotides outside the gene matches: 5. The CDR3 is 16 residues long. The DNA of the CDR3 is TGCGCCAGCAGCTTGACTAGCGGGGGAGGTACCTACGAGCAGTACTTC. This sequence encodes CASSLTSGGGTYEQYF. Together with reference TRBV5-1 and TRBJ2-7, the CDR3 gives the full variable domain: KAGVTQTPRYLIKTRGQQVTLSCSPISGHRSVSWYQQTPGQGLQFLFEYFSETQRNKGNFPGRFSGRQFSNSRSEMNVSTLELGDSALYLCASSLTSGGGTYEQYFGPGTRLTVT.

The chain has TRBV29-1 and TRBJ2-6; D gene unclear. Trimming took off 7 bases at V and 1 base at J, with 11 bases between the two ends. In germline, CDR1 is SQVTM, CDR2 ANQGSEA. The CDR3 length is 14 residues. CDR3 amino acids: CSAQGLSGANVLTF. The DNA of the CDR3 is TGCAGCGCCCAAGGGCTTTCTGGGGCCAACGTCCTGACTTTC.

This clone was observed a few times. Germline and junction disagree at one end, which may indicate a read error. V and J are TRBV6-5 and TRBJ1-2; tentatively, D is TRBD1 (5 bases). The CDR3 spans 13 residues. Looked up from germline, CDR1 is MNHEY and CDR2 is SVGAGI. The CDR3 nucleotides are TGTGCCAGCAGTTACTCGATTACAGGTCAAGCCCTCTTC. It yields the protein CASSYSITGQALF.

As concerns this clone: Within the sample, other DNA sequences also encode this same CDR3. The V gene is TRBV5-1, the J gene TRBJ2-6; D gene unclear. This CDR3 spans 14 amino acids. V shed 0 bases and J shed 1 base, with 2 bases lying between them. CDR1 is SGHRS, CDR2 YFSETQ, per germline. CDR3 sequence (DNA): TGCGCCAGCAGCTTGGGTTCTGGGGCCAACGTCCTGACTTTC. This gives the protein CASSLGSGANVLTF.

The chain has TRBV7-3 and TRBJ2-3; 7 bases map to TRBD2. The V gene end was trimmed by 0 bases and the J gene end by 3 bases; junction bases not matched to a gene: 6. The CDR3 extends over 16 amino acids. Germline assignment: CDR1 SGHTA and CDR2 FQGTGA. The CDR3 nucleotides read TGTGCCAGCAGCTTAACGGCGGGGGTCGGGACAGATACGCAGTATTTT. Translated: CASSLTAGVGTDTQYF.

The chain combines TRBV7-6 with TRBJ2-1, with 7 bases aligning to TRBD1. The CDR3 extends over 15 amino acids. Germline lookup yields CDR1 SGHVS and CDR2 FNYEAQ. Trimming took 1 base from V and 2 from J; bases not matched to a gene: 2. The chain's CDR3 is CASSLVGTAYNEQFF. The CDR3 bases are TGTGCCAGCAGCTTAGTTGGGACAGCCTACAATGAGCAGTTCTTC. Using reference TRBV7-6 and TRBJ2-1 for the parts outside the CDR3, the full variable domain is GAGVSQSPRYKVTKRGQDVALRCDPISGHVSLYWYRQALGQGPEFLTYFNYEAQQDKSGLPNDRFSAERPEGSISTLTIQRTEQRDSAMYRCASSLVGTAYNEQFFGPGTRLTVL.

The chain is built from TRBV15 and TRBJ2-5, with 7 bases identical to TRBD1. Germline lookup yields CDR1 LNHNV and CDR2 YYDKDF (reference sequence). The CDR3 is made up of 19 amino acids. With 1 base clipped from V and 1 base from J, the junction kept 15 bases outside the gene matches. Written as DNA, the CDR3 is TGTGCCACCAGCAGAGTGGCCGACAGGGCAGGGCAGTTCCAAGAGACCCAGTACTTC. It yields the protein CATSRVADRAGQFQETQYF.

This clone has only a few counts. The chain employs TRBV6-6 and TRBJ2-1, with 7 bases aligning to TRBD2. V was clipped by 5 bases and J by 3 bases; unmatched bases: 7. Germline CDR1 and CDR2: MNHNY and SVGAGI (reference sequence). CDR3 length: 15 amino acids. CDR3 nucleotides: TGTGCCAGCAGTACCCCTAGCGGACTCTACAATGAGCAGTTCTTC. It codes for CASSTPSGLYNEQFF.

Comments on this clone: A read error may account for a junction end that differs from germline. J is TRBJ1-2 and V is TRBV13; D gene unclear. The CDR3 is made up of 12 amino acids. Germline V CDR1 and CDR2: PRHDT, FYEKMQ (reference sequence). CDR3 in DNA: TGTGCCAGCACCTTATCGAACTATGGCTACACCTTC. This codes for CASTLSNYGYTF.

This clone has more than one count but fewer than ten. The gene calls are TRBV30 and TRBJ2-7; D uncertain. CDR1 is GTSNPN and CDR2 is SVGIG in the germline V gene (reference sequence). The CDR3 is made up of 14 amino acids. Between the trimmed V and J ends, which lost 4 bases and 6 bases, there was a span of 19 bases. CDR3 loop: CAWTPRWRKIEQYF. DNA for the CDR3: TGTGCCTGGACCCCTCGGTGGCGGAAAATCGAGCAGTACTTC.

J is TRBJ1-6 and V is TRBV30; D possibly corresponds to TRBD1 (6 bases). This CDR3 is 14 amino acids long. Germline V gene sequence: CDR1 GTSNPN, CDR2 SVGIG (reference sequence). Trimming took off 3 bases at V and 7 bases at J, with 13 bases between the two ends. CDR3 amino acids: CAWRRGQGNSPLHF. Here the CDR3 DNA reads TGTGCCTGGAGGCGGGGGCAGGGGAATTCACCCCTCCACTTT. Full variable domain (rest looked up from reference TRBV30 and TRBJ1-6): SQTIHQWPATLVQPVGSPLSLECTVEGTSNPNLYWYRQAAGRGLQLLFYSVGIGQISSEVPQNLSASRPQDRQFILSSKKLLLSDSGFYLCAWRRGQGNSPLHFGNGTRLTVT.

The chain has TRBV30 and TRBJ2-4, with a possible D match to TRBD1 (6 bases). Trimming pared 5 bases from V and 6 bases from J, leaving 14 bases between. This CDR3 spans 13 amino acids. Germline V gives CDR1 GTSNPN, CDR2 SVGIG (reference sequence). The CDR3 sequence: CAWLTQGRNIQYF. The DNA for the CDR3 is TGTGCCTGGTTAACTCAGGGGAGAAACATTCAGTACTTC.

The chain has TRBV19 and TRBJ2-2, with D unclear. The CDR3 is 14 residues long. Trimming pared 3 bases from V and 1 base from J, leaving 6 bases between. CDR1 is LNHDA and CDR2 is SQIVND in the germline V gene (reference sequence). CDR3 amino acids: CASSIPENTGELFF. CDR3 nucleotide sequence: TGTGCCAGTAGTATTCCTGAGAACACCGGGGAGCTGTTTTTT.